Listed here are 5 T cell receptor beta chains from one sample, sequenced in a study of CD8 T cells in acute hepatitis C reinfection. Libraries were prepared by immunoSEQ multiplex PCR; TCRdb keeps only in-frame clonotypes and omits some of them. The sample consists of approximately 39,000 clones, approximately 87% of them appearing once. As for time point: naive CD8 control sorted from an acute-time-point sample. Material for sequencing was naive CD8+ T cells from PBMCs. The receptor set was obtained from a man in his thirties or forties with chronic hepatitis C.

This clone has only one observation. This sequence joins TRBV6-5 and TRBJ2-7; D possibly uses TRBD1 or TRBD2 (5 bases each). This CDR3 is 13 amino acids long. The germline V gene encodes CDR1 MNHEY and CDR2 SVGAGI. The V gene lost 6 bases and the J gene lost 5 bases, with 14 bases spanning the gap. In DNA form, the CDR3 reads TGTGCCAGCAGGCTACCCGGGGCAGACGAGCAGTACTTC. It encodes CASRLPGADEQYF.

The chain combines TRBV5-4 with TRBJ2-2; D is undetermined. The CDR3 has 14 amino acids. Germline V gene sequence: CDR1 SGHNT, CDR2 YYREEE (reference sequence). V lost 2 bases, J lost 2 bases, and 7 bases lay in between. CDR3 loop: CASSFQENTGELFF. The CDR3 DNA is TGTGCCAGCAGCTTCCAGGAAAACACCGGGGAGCTGTTTTTT. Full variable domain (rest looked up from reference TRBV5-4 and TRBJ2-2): ETGVTQSPTHLIKTRGQQVTLRCSSQSGHNTVSWYQQALGQGPQFIFQYYREEENGRGNFPPRFSGLQFPNYSSELNVNALELDDSALYLCASSFQENTGELFFGEGSRLTVL.

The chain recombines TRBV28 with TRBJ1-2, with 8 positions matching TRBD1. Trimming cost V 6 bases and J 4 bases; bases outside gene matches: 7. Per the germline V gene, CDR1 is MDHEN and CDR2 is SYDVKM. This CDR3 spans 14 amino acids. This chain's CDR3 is CASSPRQGSYGYTF. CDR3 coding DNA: TGTGCCAGCAGCCCACGACAGGGGTCCTATGGCTACACCTTC.

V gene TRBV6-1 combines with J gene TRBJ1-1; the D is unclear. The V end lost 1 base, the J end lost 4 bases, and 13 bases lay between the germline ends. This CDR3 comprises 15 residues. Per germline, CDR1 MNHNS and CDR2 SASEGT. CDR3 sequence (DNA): TGTGCCAGCAGTGAAGTGGTCTACCGGGGCACTGAAGCTTTCTTT. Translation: CASSEVVYRGTEAFF.

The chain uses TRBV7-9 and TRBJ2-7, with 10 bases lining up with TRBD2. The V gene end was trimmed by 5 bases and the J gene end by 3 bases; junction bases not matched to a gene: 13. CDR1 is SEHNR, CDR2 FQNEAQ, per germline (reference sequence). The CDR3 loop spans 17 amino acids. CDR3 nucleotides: TGTGCCAGCAGCAAGTCCCCCGGGACTAGCGTCGACTACGAGCAGTACTTC. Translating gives CASSKSPGTSVDYEQYF.